This TCR beta chain was captured in a study of shared clonotypes between healthy human individuals. The material for each subset, its genomic DNA, was split evenly across several immunoSEQ plates. In the sorted-subset replicate PCRs, approximately 200 ng DNA, 25,000 to 35,000 T cell genomes, was used. Method: immunoSEQ multiplex PCR; TCRdb's copy keeps in-frame clones and lacks some. The repertoire includes 2 million to 2.5 million clones, roughly 90% of them detected once, and about 0.36% sits in the top ten. In the case of this clone: Other DNA sequences in the sample encode the same CDR3.

The CDR3 is 13 amino acids. Trimming took off 5 bases at V and 1 base at J, with 8 bases between the two ends. Germline lookup yields CDR1 SGHTA and CDR2 FQGTGA. Material: naive CD4+ T cells from PBMCs. As for subset: CD45RA+ positively selected. The source is a man younger than 30 in good health. Some clones in this sample may be carry-over from other donors' samples. The chain carries TRBV7-3 and TRBJ1-1, with D perhaps TRBD1 (5 bases). The CDR3 protein is CASSQDRNTEAFF. In DNA, the CDR3 is TGTGCCAGCAGCCAAGACAGGAACACTGAAGCTTTCTTT.